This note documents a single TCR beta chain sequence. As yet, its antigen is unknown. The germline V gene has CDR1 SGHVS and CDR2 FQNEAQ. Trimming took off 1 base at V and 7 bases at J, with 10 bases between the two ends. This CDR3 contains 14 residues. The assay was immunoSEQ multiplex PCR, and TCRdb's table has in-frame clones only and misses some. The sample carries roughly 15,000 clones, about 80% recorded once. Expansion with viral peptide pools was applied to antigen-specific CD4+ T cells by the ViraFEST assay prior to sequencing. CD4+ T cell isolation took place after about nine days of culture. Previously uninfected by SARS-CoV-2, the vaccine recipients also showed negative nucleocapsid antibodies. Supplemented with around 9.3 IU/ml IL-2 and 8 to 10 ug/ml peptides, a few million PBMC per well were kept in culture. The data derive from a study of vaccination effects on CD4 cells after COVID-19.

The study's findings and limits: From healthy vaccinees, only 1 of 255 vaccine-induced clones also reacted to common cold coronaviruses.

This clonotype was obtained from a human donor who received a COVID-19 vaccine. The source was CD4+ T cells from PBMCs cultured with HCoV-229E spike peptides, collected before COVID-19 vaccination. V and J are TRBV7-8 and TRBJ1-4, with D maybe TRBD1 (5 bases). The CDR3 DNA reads TGTGCCAGCAGCTTAGACAGGACGGGTGAAAAACTGTTTTTT. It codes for CASSLDRTGEKLFF.